The clone carrying this TCR beta chain was seen a single time. The V and J ends lost 1 base and 0 bases, in that order; junction bases with no gene match: 5. The CDR3 runs to 16 residues. Germline loops: CDR1 LNHNV, CDR2 YYDKDF (reference sequence). As to time point: after dendritic cell vaccination, including at tumor progression/relapse. This record comes from a study of glioma-infiltrating T cells after dendritic cell vaccination. Primers: 60 V beta forward and 13 J beta reverse. The repertoire was sequenced with immunoSEQ multiplex PCR; TCRdb's copy has only in-frame clones and lacks some. The data contain about 82,000 clones, roughly 80% of them singletons.

This rearrangement joins TRBV15 to TRBJ2-7, with 8 bases matching TRBD2. The origin of this receptor is a human donor with glioblastoma. The sequenced sample was blood, obtained after dendritic cell vaccination. The CDR3 DNA is TGTGCCACCAGCAGAGTAGAAGCGGGGGTCTCCTACGAGCAGTACTTC. Translating it yields CATSRVEAGVSYEQYF.